The clone carrying this T cell receptor beta chain was observed a few times. TCRdb's copy holds only in-frame clones and misses some; the assay was immunoSEQ multiplex PCR. This table holds around 80,000 clones, 94% found once. The CDR3 spans 12 residues. Between the trimmed V and J ends, which lost 4 bases and 11 bases, there was a span of 12 bases. Germline V gene data show CDR1 as SNHLY and CDR2 as FYNNEI. The data originate from a study of T cell changes during pregnancy in multiple sclerosis. This sequence joins TRBV2 and TRBJ1-5; the D gene is possibly TRBD1 (5 bases). Sequences were derived from peripheral blood, sampled in the second trimester of pregnancy. The clonotype comes from a female donor in good health, enrolled as a control in a pregnancy study. Here the CDR3 DNA reads TGTGCCAGCAGTGGGGGAGGGGAGTCCCAGCATTTT. Translating gives CASSGGGESQHF.